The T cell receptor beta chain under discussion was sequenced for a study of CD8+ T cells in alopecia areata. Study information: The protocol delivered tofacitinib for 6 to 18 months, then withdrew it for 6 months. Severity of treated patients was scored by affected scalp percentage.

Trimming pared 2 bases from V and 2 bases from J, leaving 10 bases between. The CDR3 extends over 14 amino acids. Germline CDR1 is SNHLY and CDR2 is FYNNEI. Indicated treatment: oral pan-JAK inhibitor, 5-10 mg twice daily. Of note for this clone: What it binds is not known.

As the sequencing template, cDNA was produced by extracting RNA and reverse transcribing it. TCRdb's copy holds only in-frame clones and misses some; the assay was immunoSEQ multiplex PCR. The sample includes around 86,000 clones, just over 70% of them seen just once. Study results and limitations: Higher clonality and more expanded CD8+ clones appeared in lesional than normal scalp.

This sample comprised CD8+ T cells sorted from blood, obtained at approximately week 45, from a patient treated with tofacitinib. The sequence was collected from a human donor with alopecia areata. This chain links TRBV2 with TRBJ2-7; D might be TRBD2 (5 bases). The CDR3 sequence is CASSETGTPYEQYF. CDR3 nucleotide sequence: TGTGCCAGCAGTGAAACGGGAACGCCCTACGAGCAGTACTTC.